Below, 25 T cell receptor beta chains from the same sample are listed, as sequenced in a study of T cell responses to AZD1222 COVID-19 vaccine (dated by TCRdb to about 2021). Preparation of the library involved the immunoSEQ multiplex PCR assay. In its TCRdb copy, this immuneACCESS table keeps in-frame sequences only and misses some clones. Where compared with another copy, unresolved V genes explain less than half of these, and the others have no known cause. This sample has tens of thousands of clones in its table, and 85% to 90% of those were observed once. Approximately 1.3% of the sample is taken by the ten largest. In light of the paper, this sample's time point label describes: about 28 days (+/-7) after the second vaccine dose. The sample was peripheral blood, taken 28 days after the second AZD1222 dose. The receptors come from an adult who received the AZD1222 COVID-19 vaccine.

The gene calls are TRBV28 and TRBJ1-5; a weak D match, TRBD1 (5 bases). The length of the CDR3 is 13 residues. The V and J ends lost 8 bases and 4 bases respectively, with 12 bases between them. Germline V gene lookup returns CDR1 MDHEN and CDR2 SYDVKM. The CDR3 DNA sequence: TGTGCCAGCCGGGACTACCCTAATCAGCCCCAGCATTTT. This encodes CASRDYPNQPQHF.

This chain uses TRBV11-2 with TRBJ2-7; 7 bases agree with TRBD2. CDR3 length equals 13 residues. Germline loops: CDR1 SGHAT, CDR2 FQNNGV. Unmatched junction bases numbered 6, after V lost 5 bases and J lost 5 bases. The CDR3 region has the DNA TGTGCCAGCAGCCCAGGACTAGAGCACGAGCAGTACTTC. Protein product: CASSPGLEHEQYF.

V usage is TRBV27 and J usage is TRBJ2-1; 9 bases align to TRBD1. From germline, CDR1 is MNHEY and CDR2 SMNVEV (reference sequence). CDR3 size: 14 residues. V lost 5 bases to trimming and J lost 7 bases; unmatched junction nucleotides: 6. The CDR3 here is CASSHRGLRNEQFF. The CDR3 DNA follows: TGTGCCAGCAGTCACAGGGGGCTGAGGAATGAGCAGTTCTTC.

The rearrangement joins TRBV24-1 to TRBJ2-3; D is unclear. V was clipped by 7 bases and J by 6 bases, with 16 bases between them. CDR1 KGHDR and CDR2 SFDVKD come from the germline V gene. The CDR3 extends over 14 amino acids. The CDR3 sequence is CATRSGQLQDTQYF. The CDR3 DNA reads TGTGCCACCAGGTCTGGCCAGCTGCAGGATACGCAGTATTTT.

The V and J genes are TRBV4-2 and TRBJ1-3; no reliable D call. Germline V CDR1 and CDR2: LGHNA, YNFKEQ. This CDR3 contains 14 residues. Trimming left V 0 bases short and J 3 bases short, with 6 bases between. CDR3 bases: TGTGCCAGCAGCCAAGATCACTATGGAAACACCATATATTTT. Translating it yields CASSQDHYGNTIYF.

The rearrangement links TRBV4-1 to TRBJ2-7, with unresolved D. The germline V and J ends were trimmed by 3 bases and 2 bases, with 11 bases remaining between them. From germline, CDR1 is MGHRA and CDR2 YSYEKL. The CDR3 runs to 14 residues. Here the CDR3 reads CASSHLGRTYEQYF. In DNA, the CDR3 is TGCGCCAGCAGCCACCTAGGTCGGACCTACGAGCAGTACTTC.

The CDR3 DNA follows: TGCGCCAGCAGCTCGGAAGGAAACACCATATATTTT. Translating gives CASSSEGNTIYF. The chain has TRBV5-1 and TRBJ1-3; D uncertain. The germline V gene encodes CDR1 SGHRS and CDR2 YFSETQ. This CDR3 comprises 12 residues. The V end was cut by 3 bases, the J end by 4 bases, with 5 bases between.

The chain couples TRBV24-1 to TRBJ1-2; no clear D. CDR1 is KGHDR and CDR2 is SFDVKD in the germline V gene. V was shortened by 3 bases and J by 6 bases, with 10 bases between the two germline ends. The CDR3 is made up of 13 amino acids. As DNA, the CDR3 is TGTGCCACCAGTGATATCTTCAGTGATGGCTACACCTTC. Translation: CATSDIFSDGYTF.

The genes are TRBV7-9 and TRBJ2-6, with D unclear. Germline loops: CDR1 SEHNR, CDR2 FQNEAQ (reference sequence). V was pared by 7 bases and J by 4 bases, with 8 bases between. The CDR3 totals 13 residues. DNA for the CDR3: TGTGCCAGCACCAGGTGGGGGGCCAACGTCCTGACTTTC. Translation gives CASTRWGANVLTF. Supplemented by reference TRBV7-9 and TRBJ2-6, the full variable domain reads DTGVSQNPRHKITKRGQNVTFRCDPISEHNRLYWYRQTLGQGPEFLTYFQNEAQLEKSRLLSDRFSAERPKGSFSTLEIQRTEQGDSAMYLCASTRWGANVLTFGAGSRLTVL.

CDR3 in DNA: TGTGCCAGTACCCATTACCGGGAGGGGGAGCCCCAGCATTTT. Translating gives CASTHYREGEPQHF. The chain is built from TRBV19 and TRBJ1-5, with a tentative D call TRBD1 (6 bases). Germline V lookup: CDR1 LNHDA, CDR2 SQIVND (reference sequence). The CDR3 covers 14 residues. V was clipped by 7 bases and J by 8 bases, with 18 bases between them.

The chain has TRBV18 and TRBJ2-2; D not certain. Germline values: CDR1 KGHSH, CDR2 LQKENI. Trimming stripped 3 bases from V and 6 bases from J, with 11 bases between. The CDR3 covers 14 residues. The CDR3 DNA reads as TGTGCCAGCTCACCGACCCAAGACGCCGGGGAGCTGTTTTTT. Translation: CASSPTQDAGELFF.

The rearrangement joins TRBV18 to TRBJ1-1; no clear D gene. CDR1 KGHSH and CDR2 LQKENI come from the germline V gene. CDR3 length: 15 residues. V was cut by 0 bases and J by 1 base, with 9 bases left in between. CDR3 sequence (DNA): TGTGCCAGCTCACCACCAGGTCAGAAGAACACTGAAGCTTTCTTT. This codes for CASSPPGQKNTEAFF.

The chain has TRBV27 and TRBJ1-2, with D maybe TRBD1 (5 bases). The CDR3 spans 15 residues. CDR1 MNHEY and CDR2 SMNVEV come from the germline V gene (reference sequence). V was cut by 5 bases and J by 10 bases, with 23 bases left in between. DNA for the CDR3: TGTGCCAGCAGTATCGACAGTTTAGGGACTACCCTCTACACCTTC. The encoded protein is CASSIDSLGTTLYTF.

The chain combines TRBV6-5 with TRBJ1-1; D uncertain. Germline-derived CDR1 and CDR2 are MNHEY and SVGAGI. CDR3 length: 11 amino acids. Trimming shortened V by 8 bases and J by 8 bases, and 12 bases separated the two germline ends. CDR3 nucleotide sequence: TGTGCCAGCCGTATTAGAGACGAAGCTTTCTTT. Translating gives CASRIRDEAFF.

The V call is TRBV12-1, the J call TRBJ2-3; the table's D call, TRBD2, was not checked against the DNA. TRBV12-1 is flagged as a pseudogene. The CDR3 covers 15 residues. The CDR3 spells CAVLARGTHTDTQYF. For the CDR3, the DNA is TGTGCCGTTCTCGCCCGGGGGACCCACACAGATACGCAGTATTTT.

The rearrangement uses TRBV27 and TRBJ1-6; 7 positions match TRBD1. This CDR3 contains 15 residues. The J segment lost 9 bases and the V segment lost 7 bases, leaving 12 bases of the junction unmatched. The germline gives CDR1 MNHEY, CDR2 SMNVEV (reference sequence). The CDR3 spells CASTGTTGAGSPLHF. CDR3 nucleotide sequence: TGTGCCAGCACCGGAACCACAGGGGCTGGTTCACCCCTCCACTTT.

J is TRBJ2-3 and V is TRBV28, with a weak D call TRBD2 (6 bases). Germline loops: CDR1 MDHEN, CDR2 SYDVKM. V was trimmed by 2 bases and J by 1 base, leaving 10 bases between them. The CDR3 is 15 residues long. The CDR3 loop reads CASSLGGTGTDTQYF. The CDR3 DNA reads as TGTGCCAGCAGTTTAGGGGGGACCGGCACAGATACGCAGTATTTT.

This sequence joins TRBV21-1 and TRBJ2-1. TRBV21-1 is given as a pseudogene. This CDR3 has 16 residues. DNA of the CDR3: TGTGCCAGCAGCCTGGGAGGCAGGGGAACGTACAATGAGCAGTTCTTC. Protein: CASSLGGRGTYNEQFF.

The chain has TRBV7-9 and TRBJ1-5; TRBD1 agrees at 7 bases. The CDR3 extends over 14 amino acids. Germline assignment: CDR1 SEHNR and CDR2 FQNEAQ (reference sequence). Germline trimming cut 5 bases from V and 5 bases from J; bases unmatched to any gene: 6. The CDR3 is CASSARDSDQPQHF. The CDR3 DNA reads as TGTGCCAGCAGCGCCCGGGACAGTGATCAGCCCCAGCATTTT.

DNA for the CDR3: TGCGCCAGCAGCCAAGGCGGGGGGAGGACAGATACGCAGTATTTT. This codes for CASSQGGGRTDTQYF. The rearrangement links TRBV4-3 to TRBJ2-3; TRBD2 matches at 8 bases. This CDR3 is 15 amino acids long. Germline CDR1 and CDR2: LGHNA and YSLEER. With V trimmed by 1 base and J by 3 bases, 3 bases remained unmatched.

The chain recombines TRBV6-1 with TRBJ1-2; D is uncertain. V was trimmed by 0 bases and J by 2 bases, leaving 10 bases between them. Germline lookup yields CDR1 MNHNS and CDR2 SASEGT. CDR3 length: 15 amino acids. Here the CDR3 reads CASSEASAGNYGYTF. CDR3 coding DNA: TGTGCCAGCAGTGAAGCGAGTGCAGGAAACTATGGCTACACCTTC.

The CDR3 here is CSVDEGGGAYNEQFF. The CDR3 nucleotides read TGCAGCGTTGATGAGGGAGGGGGGGCGTACAATGAGCAGTTCTTC. The chain joins TRBV29-1 to TRBJ2-1, with TRBD2 as a possible D gene (7 bases). This CDR3 comprises 15 residues. Trimming left V 3 bases short and J 4 bases short, with 16 bases between. CDR1 and CDR2 from the germline V gene are SQVTM and ANQGSEA.

The rearrangement joins TRBV6-4 to TRBJ2-7, with D possibly being TRBD1 or TRBD2 (5 bases each). Germline V gene sequence: CDR1 MRHNA, CDR2 SNTAGT. V lost 10 bases, J lost 5 bases, and 21 bases lay in between. The CDR3 runs to 14 residues. The CDR3 reads CANEDLQDFHEQYF. CDR3 bases: TGTGCCAACGAAGACCTACAGGACTTCCACGAGCAGTACTTC.

V gene TRBV7-3 combines with J gene TRBJ2-2, with TRBD1 identical over 9 bases. The CDR3 extends over 15 amino acids. The ends lost 4 bases at V and 4 bases at J; junction bases unmatched: 4. Per germline, CDR1 SGHTA and CDR2 FQGTGA. The CDR3 reads CASSSGQGGTGELFF. The CDR3 nucleotides are TGTGCCAGCAGCTCGGGACAGGGCGGCACCGGGGAGCTGTTTTTT.

This chain links TRBV2 with TRBJ1-5; D gene uncertain. The CDR3 spans 15 residues. Germline V gene lookup returns CDR1 SNHLY and CDR2 FYNNEI. V was cut by 5 bases and J by 2 bases, with 13 bases left in between. The CDR3 here is CASSPGGGRNQPQHF. For the CDR3, the DNA is TGTGCCAGCAGTCCTGGAGGAGGTCGCAATCAGCCCCAGCATTTT.